This passage covers 27 T cell receptor beta chains from one sample sequenced in a study of T cell responses to AZD1222 COVID-19 vaccine. The table came from immunoSEQ multiplex PCR; TCRdb's copy has only in-frame clones and leaves some out. This table holds about 120,000 clones, approximately 90% found once. The sequencing here drew on peripheral blood, taken on day 0 of AZD1222 vaccination. Receptors were obtained from an adult in good health.

V usage is TRBV7-8 and J usage is TRBJ1-1; TRBD1 might be the D (6 bases). The CDR3 is 17 amino acids. Germline V gene data show CDR1 as SGHVS and CDR2 as FQNEAQ. With 1 base removed from V and 1 base from J, the gap between germline ends came to 16 bases. CDR3 region: CASSLGGGGTANTEAFF. As DNA, the CDR3 is TGTGCCAGCAGCTTAGGGGGGGGCGGGACGGCGAACACTGAAGCTTTCTTT.

The rearrangement links TRBV7-3 to TRBJ2-3; 11 bases are shared with TRBD2. The J segment lost 6 bases and the V segment lost 4 bases, leaving 0 bases of the junction unmatched. This CDR3 region has 13 residues. Per the germline V gene, CDR1 is SGHTA and CDR2 is FQGTGA. The CDR3 spells CASSWTSGDTQYF. The CDR3 nucleotides are TGTGCCAGCAGCTGGACTAGCGGGGATACGCAGTATTTT.

The chain carries TRBV7-2 and TRBJ1-5; the D gene is possibly TRBD1 (5 bases). The CDR3 covers 14 residues. Trimming pared 2 bases from V and 7 bases from J, leaving 12 bases between. Germline assignment: CDR1 SGHTA and CDR2 FQGNSA. The CDR3 DNA sequence: TGTGCCAGCAGCTTAAGAGGGGTGGACCAGCCCCAGCATTTT. Translation gives CASSLRGVDQPQHF.

A single count supports this clone. V is TRBV29-1 and J is TRBJ2-6; D not certain. Germline V CDR1 and CDR2: SQVTM, ANQGSEA. The CDR3 contains 14 residues. Trimming removed 2 bases at V and 0 bases at J, with 5 bases between. The CDR3 reads CSVETDSGANVLTF. As DNA, the CDR3 is TGCAGCGTTGAAACGGACTCTGGGGCCAACGTCCTGACTTTC.

The CDR3 spells CASSQGVGLNTIYF. The CDR3 DNA follows: TGTGCCAGCAGCCAAGGGGTAGGGCTAAACACCATATATTTT. The V gene is TRBV4-2, the J gene TRBJ1-3; D gene unclear. This CDR3 has 14 amino acids. V was shortened by 1 base and J by 6 bases, with 10 bases between the two germline ends. Per germline, CDR1 LGHNA and CDR2 YNFKEQ.

This clone came up a few times. The chain recombines TRBV9 with TRBJ1-3, with D possibly matching TRBD1 (5 bases). V gave up 8 bases and J gave up 0 bases, with 15 bases separating them. In germline, CDR1 is SGDLS, CDR2 YYNGEE. This CDR3 spans 15 amino acids. CDR3 amino acids: CARDVGDFSGNTIYF. The CDR3, as DNA: TGTGCCAGGGACGTGGGGGACTTCTCTGGAAACACCATATATTTT.

The chain joins TRBV4-3 to TRBJ2-1; 12 positions agree with TRBD2. Unmatched junction bases numbered 9, after V lost 1 base and J lost 8 bases. Germline CDR1 and CDR2: LGHNA and YSLEER. The CDR3 spans 17 residues. The CDR3 DNA reads as TGCGCCAGCAGCCAAGTCCCGACTAGCGGGGGATGGGATGAGCAGTTCTTC. It specifies CASSQVPTSGGWDEQFF.

The chain combines TRBV20-1 with TRBJ1-5; D not resolved. Germline V CDR1 and CDR2: DFQATT, SNEGSKA (reference sequence). Between the trimmed V and J ends, which lost 3 bases and 0 bases, there was a span of 15 bases. This CDR3 spans 16 amino acids. CDR3 DNA: TGCAGTGCTAGTCCGCACCTCTTTTATAGCAATCAGCCCCAGCATTTT. Its protein is CSASPHLFYSNQPQHF.

CDR3 nucleotides: TGTGCCAGCAGCTTAGTTTTGCGTAGCGCGACGTCTACAGATACGCAGTATTTT. Translated: CASSLVLRSATSTDTQYF. This rearrangement joins TRBV7-6 to TRBJ2-3, with D possibly TRBD2 on 5 matching bases. V shed 1 base and J shed 3 bases, with 20 bases lying between them. Germline V CDR1 and CDR2: SGHVS, FNYEAQ. This CDR3 is built from 18 residues.

V gene TRBV12-3 or TRBV12-4 combines with J gene TRBJ1-1, with D uncertain. V lost 2 bases to trimming and J lost 5 bases, with 9 bases between them. The CDR3 runs 13 residues. The CDR3: CASSLQEWTEAFF. CDR3 DNA: TGTGCCAGCAGTTTACAGGAGTGGACTGAAGCTTTCTTT.

CDR3: CASSPPMVIGVPQHF. The CDR3 coding sequence is TGCGCCAGCAGTCCGCCGATGGTTATTGGGGTGCCCCAGCATTTT. This chain links TRBV23-1 with TRBJ1-5, with D unresolved. TRBV23-1 is reported as an ORF; its role is uncertain. CDR3 size: 15 residues. Trimming stripped 4 bases from V and 9 bases from J, with 19 bases between.

The V call is TRBV6-5, the J call TRBJ1-1, with unresolved D. The V gene lost 0 bases and the J gene lost 3 bases, with 5 bases spanning the gap. Germline loops: CDR1 MNHEY, CDR2 SVGAGI. The CDR3 runs 13 residues. The CDR3 DNA reads TGTGCCAGCAGTTACTCGTCCGACACTGAAGCTTTCTTT. It is translated as CASSYSSDTEAFF.

This chain joins TRBV7-8 and TRBJ1-5; D might be TRBD1 (5 bases). Between the trimmed V and J ends, which lost 5 bases and 1 base, there was a span of 15 bases. The CDR3 consists of 16 residues. Per the germline V gene, CDR1 is SGHVS and CDR2 is FQNEAQ. CDR3 sequence: CASSLRVGGSNQPQHF. The CDR3 bases are TGTGCCAGCAGCCTCCGGGTGGGGGGGAGCAATCAGCCCCAGCATTTT.

The rearrangement joins TRBV3-1 (or the pseudogene TRBV3-2) to TRBJ2-4; TRBD2 matches 10 bases. CDR3 length equals 20 residues. Germline CDR1 LGHDT, CDR2 YNNKEL (reference sequence). Unmatched junction bases numbered 11, after V lost 0 bases and J lost 0 bases. CDR3 in DNA: TGTGCCAGCAGCCAAGAGAGCAGCGGGGGGGACGAACTAGCCAAAAACATTCAGTACTTC. This encodes CASSQESSGGDELAKNIQYF.

J is TRBJ1-2 and V is TRBV11-2; 10 bases match TRBD1. The V gene end was trimmed by 4 bases and the J gene end by 7 bases; junction bases not matched to a gene: 3. CDR3 size: 13 residues. Germline lookup yields CDR1 SGHAT and CDR2 FQNNGV. The CDR3 loop is CASSSGTGAGYTF. The CDR3 DNA reads TGTGCCAGCAGCTCCGGGACAGGGGCTGGCTACACCTTC.

This chain connects TRBV5-1 to TRBJ2-4; possible D gene TRBD1, 6 bases. Between the trimmed V and J ends, which lost 4 bases and 6 bases, there was a span of 20 bases. The CDR3 covers 16 residues. Per the germline V gene, CDR1 is SGHRS and CDR2 is YFSETQ. CDR3 sequence: CASSPTGFSGGNIQYF. The DNA for the CDR3 is TGCGCCAGCAGCCCAACAGGGTTTTCCGGAGGAAACATTCAGTACTTC.

As concerns this clone: One end of the junction does not line up with germline, which may come from a read error. This chain uses TRBV7-3 with TRBJ2-7, with TRBD1 matching over 8 bases. CDR1 SGHTA and CDR2 FQGTGA come from the germline V gene. The CDR3 runs 15 residues. The chain's CDR3 is CAGSPGQGGSYEQYF. The CDR3 DNA is TGTGCCGGCAGCCCTGGACAGGGCGGTTCCTACGAGCAGTACTTC.

The chain has TRBV20-1 and TRBJ1-1; D is ambiguous. This CDR3 spans 11 amino acids. Between the trimmed V and J ends, which lost 1 base and 9 bases, there was a span of 9 bases. The V gene's germline CDR1 is DFQATT and CDR2 SNEGSKA (reference sequence). This CDR3 is CSARVLEQAFF. The CDR3 DNA follows: TGCAGTGCTAGAGTGTTAGAACAAGCTTTCTTT.

This chain uses TRBV12-3 or TRBV12-4 with TRBJ2-1; D call uncertain. There are 12 residues in the CDR3. The V end lost 2 bases, the J end lost 16 bases, and 15 bases lay between the germline ends. The CDR3 bases are TGTGCCAGCAGTTTAATGCGCGGCCGTGGTTTCTTC. The encoded protein is CASSLMRGRGFF.

The V gene is TRBV6-1, the J gene TRBJ1-5; 7 nucleotides agree with TRBD1. Germline V gene lookup returns CDR1 MNHNS and CDR2 SASEGT. This CDR3 region has 15 residues. The junction had 6 bases not matched to a gene; V was cut back by 0 bases and J by 7 bases. In DNA, the CDR3 is TGTGCCAGCAGTGAAGCGCAGGGGGAAGGCCAGCCCCAGCATTTT. Encoded protein: CASSEAQGEGQPQHF.

The rearrangement joins TRBV2 to TRBJ2-5, with TRBD1 identical over 9 bases. Losses at the gene ends were 11 bases for V and 6 bases for J; bases not matched to a gene: 7. Germline CDR1 reads SNHLY; CDR2 reads FYNNEI. The CDR3 runs to 12 residues. DNA for the CDR3: TGTGCCTGTGGACAGGGGAAACAGACCCAGTACTTC. It codes for CACGQGKQTQYF. The full variable domain, completed using reference TRBV2 and TRBJ2-5, is EPEVTQTPSHQVTQMGQEVILRCVPISNHLYFYWYRQILGQKVEFLVSFYNNEISEKSEIFDDQFSVERPDGSNFTLKIRSTKLEDSAMYFCACGQGKQTQYFGPGTRLLVL.

The genes are TRBV27 and TRBJ2-3; TRBD2 agrees at 9 bases. The germline V gene encodes CDR1 MNHEY and CDR2 SMNVEV (reference sequence). The CDR3 totals 15 residues. With V trimmed by 5 bases and J by 4 bases, 7 bases remained unmatched. CDR3: CASSMGLALSDTQYF. CDR3 sequence (DNA): TGTGCCAGCAGTATGGGACTAGCTCTCTCAGATACGCAGTATTTT.

CDR3 bases: TGTGCCAGCAGCCAAGTGGTCAATGAGCAGTTCTTC. Encoded protein: CASSQVVNEQFF. The genes are TRBV7-9 and TRBJ2-1; no firm D call. Germline V gene lookup returns CDR1 SEHNR and CDR2 FQNEAQ (reference sequence). CDR3 length: 12 residues. V lost 5 bases, J lost 6 bases, and 8 bases lay in between.

As concerns this clone: At one end the junction does not follow the germline gene, possibly because of a read error. The chain uses TRBV10-1 and TRBJ1-5, with D unclear. The CDR3 covers 13 residues. Looked up from germline, CDR1 is WNHNN and CDR2 is SYGVQD (reference sequence). The CDR3 DNA is TGCGCCAGCAGTGGGGAAAGGAATCAACCCCAGCATTTT. It yields the protein CASSGERNQPQHF.

J is TRBJ2-2 and V is TRBV11-2; D remains ambiguous. Germline lookup yields CDR1 SGHAT and CDR2 FQNNGV. The CDR3 runs to 14 residues. Trimming took 10 bases from V and 4 from J, leaving 16 bases between them. CDR3 in amino acids: CAIYPSWGTGELFF. CDR3 DNA sequence: TGTGCCATCTACCCTTCCTGGGGCACCGGGGAGCTGTTTTTT.

The V and J genes are TRBV5-1 and TRBJ2-5, with D uncertain. The CDR3 has 12 residues. V was clipped by 0 bases and J by 5 bases, with 5 bases between them. Germline V CDR1 and CDR2: SGHRS, YFSETQ. CDR3 DNA: TGCGCCAGCAGCTTGGATAGGGAGACCCAGTACTTC. Translation gives CASSLDRETQYF.

This sequence joins TRBV5-1 and TRBJ1-1, with 8 bases fitting TRBD1. Germline V lookup: CDR1 SGHRS, CDR2 YFSETQ. The CDR3 is 14 residues long. The junction had 3 bases not matched to a gene; V was cut back by 0 bases and J by 5 bases. The CDR3 nucleotides are TGCGCCAGCAGCTTGGGACAGGGGAGGACTGAAGCTTTCTTT. Translation gives CASSLGQGRTEAFF.